Each of the 14 T cell receptor beta chains below was sequenced from the same sample in a study of T cell responses to AZD1222 COVID-19 vaccine. The protocol was immunoSEQ multiplex PCR, while the TCRdb copy is restricted to in-frame clones and leaves out a portion. The data show more than 140,000 clones, around 88% seen once. The starting material was peripheral blood, obtained on day 0 of AZD1222 vaccination. The origin of the receptors is an adult in good health.

V is TRBV7-2 and J is TRBJ1-4; D might be TRBD1 (6 bases). The CDR3 spans 15 residues. V was shortened by 2 bases and J by 8 bases, with 15 bases between the two germline ends. Germline loops: CDR1 SGHTA, CDR2 FQGNSA. CDR3 protein: CASSLRGAAYEKLFF. CDR3 sequence (DNA): TGTGCCAGCAGCTTAAGGGGGGCCGCTTACGAAAAACTGTTTTTT.

This clone appeared once. The chain has TRBV2 and TRBJ2-3, with D possibly TRBD1 on 6 matching bases. The germline V gene encodes CDR1 SNHLY and CDR2 FYNNEI. The CDR3 loop spans 14 amino acids. The V and J ends lost 7 bases and 5 bases respectively, with 16 bases between them. For the CDR3, the DNA is TGTGCCAGCATTGGAGACAGGCATCAAGATACGCAGTATTTT. This codes for CASIGDRHQDTQYF.

The chain is built from TRBV29-1 and TRBJ2-7; D possibly corresponds to TRBD2 (7 bases). V was shortened by 5 bases and J by 3 bases, with 8 bases between the two germline ends. Germline V lookup: CDR1 SQVTM, CDR2 ANQGSEA. The CDR3 loop spans 11 amino acids. The CDR3 sequence: CSVRGGYEQYF. In DNA form, the CDR3 reads TGCAGCGTTAGGGGGGGCTACGAGCAGTACTTC.

The chain combines TRBV9 with TRBJ2-7; 7 nucleotides line up with TRBD2. Germline values: CDR1 SGDLS, CDR2 YYNGEE. Losses at the gene ends were 0 bases for V and 3 bases for J; bases not matched to a gene: 6. The CDR3 extends over 15 amino acids. CDR3 nucleotides: TGTGCCAGCAGCGTAGCGGCTAGCGGTCACTACGAGCAGTACTTC. This encodes CASSVAASGHYEQYF.

This clone was counted once. The chain joins TRBV27 to TRBJ1-5; D unclear. This CDR3 has 14 residues. V lost 4 bases and J 2 bases, leaving 9 bases between the germline ends. CDR1 is MNHEY, CDR2 SMNVEV, per germline (reference sequence). CDR3 coding DNA: TGTGCCAGCAGTTCGCTGATCGGCAATCAGCCCCAGCATTTT. This encodes CASSSLIGNQPQHF.

The rearrangement joins TRBV11-2 to TRBJ1-5, with D possibly TRBD1 on 5 matching bases. The CDR3 contains 17 residues. The germline V gene has CDR1 SGHAT and CDR2 FQNNGV. V was shortened by 3 bases and J by 0 bases, with 15 bases between the two germline ends. The DNA of the CDR3 is TGTGCCAGCAGCTTGGGGCCAGTCCTGAATAGCAATCAGCCCCAGCATTTT. This encodes CASSLGPVLNSNQPQHF.

The rearrangement links TRBV12-3 or TRBV12-4 to TRBJ1-3; D remains ambiguous. Trimming stripped 8 bases from V and 3 bases from J, with 8 bases between. CDR3 length: 12 amino acids. The CDR3 DNA reads TGTGCCAGCCGATCGGATGGAAACACCATATATTTT. This encodes CASRSDGNTIYF.

This clone was detected a few times. This chain joins TRBV6-2 or TRBV6-3 and TRBJ2-7; D uncertain. The V gene lost 3 bases and the J gene lost 0 bases, with 6 bases spanning the gap. The germline CDR1 and CDR2 sequences are MNHEY and SVGEGT. The CDR3 is made up of 13 amino acids. The CDR3 DNA reads as TGTGCCAGCAGTTATGCGGCCTCCTACGAGCAGTACTTC. Protein sequence: CASSYAASYEQYF.

The chain joins TRBV28 to TRBJ1-1; D is possibly TRBD1 (6 bases). CDR1 is MDHEN, CDR2 SYDVKM, per germline. The CDR3 loop spans 13 amino acids. The V end lost 3 bases, the J end lost 11 bases, and 16 bases lay between the germline ends. In DNA, the CDR3 is TGTGCCAGCAGTTTGGGCAGGGCGAGGGGGGCTTTCTTT. Encoded protein: CASSLGRARGAFF.

The chain carries TRBV6-5 and TRBJ1-2; 9 nucleotides match TRBD1. Looked up from germline, CDR1 is MNHEY and CDR2 is SVGAGI. This CDR3 is 14 amino acids long. With V trimmed by 8 bases and J by 8 bases, 12 bases remained unmatched. The CDR3 loop reads CASRKAGTGLGYTF. In nucleotides, the CDR3 is TGTGCCAGCCGGAAAGCGGGGACAGGGTTAGGCTACACCTTC.

This chain uses TRBV6-5 with TRBJ2-5; D is unresolved. Germline assignment: CDR1 MNHEY and CDR2 SVGAGI. The CDR3 sequence is 12 residues long. V was pared by 2 bases and J by 5 bases, with 6 bases between. CDR3 sequence: CASSYGRETQYF. CDR3 nucleotide sequence: TGTGCCAGCAGTTACGGAAGGGAGACCCAGTACTTC.

Note on this clone: This sample includes further DNA sequences coding for the same CDR3. J is TRBJ2-3 and V is TRBV5-1, with 7 bases lining up with TRBD1. Germline lookup yields CDR1 SGHRS and CDR2 YFSETQ. There are 15 residues in the CDR3. Trimming at V came to 2 bases and at J to 1 base, leaving 4 bases not matched to a gene. The CDR3 here is CASSLRGLGTDTQYF. The CDR3 bases are TGCGCCAGCAGCTTAAGGGGGCTGGGCACAGATACGCAGTATTTT.

The chain links TRBV5-1 to TRBJ2-1, with TRBD2 matching 9 bases. V was pared by 4 bases and J by 4 bases, with 9 bases of the junction left unmatched. This CDR3 is 16 amino acids long. CDR1 is SGHRS, CDR2 YFSETQ, per germline. The CDR3 nucleotides read TGCGCCAGCAGCCCGGCACTAGCGGGTCCGTACAATGAGCAGTTCTTC. Protein sequence: CASSPALAGPYNEQFF.

The V and J genes are TRBV12-2 and TRBJ2-7; the D call in the table, TRBD1, was not verified against the DNA. TRBV12-2 is marked as a pseudogene. CDR3 length: 18 amino acids. CDR3 sequence: CASRLPRPGTAPLSAQYF. In nucleotides, the CDR3 is TGTGCAAGTCGCTTACCCCGACCCGGGACAGCCCCGCTCTCCGCGCAGTACTTC.